What follows describes a single T cell receptor beta chain. Its antigen is unknown. Using immunoSEQ multiplex PCR, the repertoire was profiled, and TCRdb retains in-frame clones only, with some absent. The data hold fewer than 95,000 clones, with about 81% observed a single time. Time point in this sample: week 47, end of study. Vaccination comprised doses that each held 300 ug of mutant IDH1 20-mer peptide, plus topical imiquimod. This entry is derived from a study of a mutant IDH1 vaccine in newly diagnosed glioma. The wider study: Patients began vaccination 4-6 weeks after radiotherapy alone, or with temozolomide cycles. V12 occurred at week 35 and V13 at week 47. Every participant had undergone radiotherapy, temozolomide, or both before, and most underwent both.

Germline V gene lookup returns CDR1 SEHNR and CDR2 FQNEAQ (reference sequence). The CDR3 totals 14 residues. Deletions cut 1 base from V and 10 bases from J, with 11 bases between. The chain combines TRBV7-9 with TRBJ1-6; D gene ambiguous. The source material was PBMCs, sampled from a glioma patient whose treatment included an IDH1 peptide vaccine. This receptor was identified in a man aged 35 to 55 with glioma. CDR3 in amino acids: CASSLDGDGSPLHF. CDR3 nucleotide sequence: TGTGCCAGCAGCTTAGACGGGGATGGATCACCCCTCCACTTT.